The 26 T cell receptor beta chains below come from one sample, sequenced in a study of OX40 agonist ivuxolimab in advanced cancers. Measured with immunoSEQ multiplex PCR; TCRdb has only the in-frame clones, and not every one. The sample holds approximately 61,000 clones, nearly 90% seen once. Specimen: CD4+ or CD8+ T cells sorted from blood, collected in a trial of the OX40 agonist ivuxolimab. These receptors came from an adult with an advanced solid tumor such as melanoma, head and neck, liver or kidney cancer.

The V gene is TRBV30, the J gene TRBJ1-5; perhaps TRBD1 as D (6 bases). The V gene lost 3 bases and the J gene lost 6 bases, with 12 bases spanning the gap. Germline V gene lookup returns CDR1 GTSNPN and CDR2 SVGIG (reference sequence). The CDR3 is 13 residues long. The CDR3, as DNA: TGTGCCTGGAGACAGGGTGTCGGTCAGCCCCAGCATTTT. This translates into CAWRQGVGQPQHF.

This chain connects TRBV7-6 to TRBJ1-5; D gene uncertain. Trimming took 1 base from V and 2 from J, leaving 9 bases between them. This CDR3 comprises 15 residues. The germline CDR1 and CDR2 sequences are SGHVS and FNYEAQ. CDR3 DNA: TGTGCCAGCAGCTTAGACTCCTCAGGCAATCAGCCCCAGCATTTT. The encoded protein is CASSLDSSGNQPQHF.

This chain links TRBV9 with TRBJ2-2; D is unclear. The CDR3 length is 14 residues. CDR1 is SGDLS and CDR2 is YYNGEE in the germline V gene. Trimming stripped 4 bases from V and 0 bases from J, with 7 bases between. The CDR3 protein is CASSWDPNTGELFF. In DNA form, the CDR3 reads TGTGCCAGCAGCTGGGATCCGAACACCGGGGAGCTGTTTTTT.

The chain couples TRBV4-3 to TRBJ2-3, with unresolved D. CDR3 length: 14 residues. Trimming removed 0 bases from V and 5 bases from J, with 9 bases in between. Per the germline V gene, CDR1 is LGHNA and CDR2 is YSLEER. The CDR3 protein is CASSQDLPVDTQYF. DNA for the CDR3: TGCGCCAGCAGCCAAGACCTGCCGGTAGATACGCAGTATTTT.

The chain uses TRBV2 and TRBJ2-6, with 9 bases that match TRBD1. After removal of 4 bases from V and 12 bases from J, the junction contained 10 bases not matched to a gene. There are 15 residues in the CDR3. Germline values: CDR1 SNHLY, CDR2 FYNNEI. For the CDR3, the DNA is TGTGCCAGCAGTGTGAGGACAGGGGAGGGCAGCGTCCTGACTTTC. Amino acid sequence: CASSVRTGEGSVLTF.

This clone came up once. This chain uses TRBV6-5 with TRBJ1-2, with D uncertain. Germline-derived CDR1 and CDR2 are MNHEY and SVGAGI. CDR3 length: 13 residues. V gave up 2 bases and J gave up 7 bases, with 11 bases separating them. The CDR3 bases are TGTGCCAGCAGTTACCGGGCAGCACGTGGCTACACCTTC. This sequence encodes CASSYRAARGYTF.

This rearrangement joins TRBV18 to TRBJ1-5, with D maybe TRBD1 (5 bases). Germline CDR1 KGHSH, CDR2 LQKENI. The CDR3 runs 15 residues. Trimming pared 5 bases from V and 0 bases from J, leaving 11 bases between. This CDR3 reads CASSEDGTSNQPQHF. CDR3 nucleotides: TGTGCCAGCTCAGAGGACGGGACTAGCAATCAGCCCCAGCATTTT.

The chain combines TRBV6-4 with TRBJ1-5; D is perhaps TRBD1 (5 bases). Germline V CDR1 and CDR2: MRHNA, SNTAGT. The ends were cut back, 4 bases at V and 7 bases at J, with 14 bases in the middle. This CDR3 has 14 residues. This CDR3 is CASSGSQGWQPQHF. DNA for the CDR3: TGTGCCAGCAGTGGCTCGCAGGGTTGGCAGCCCCAGCATTTT.

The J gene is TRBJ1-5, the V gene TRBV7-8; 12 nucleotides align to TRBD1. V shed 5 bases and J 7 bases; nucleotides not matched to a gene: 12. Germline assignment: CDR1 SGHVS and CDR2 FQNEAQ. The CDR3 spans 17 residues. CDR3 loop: CASSLTSGQGARQPQHF. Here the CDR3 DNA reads TGTGCCAGCAGCCTAACCTCGGGACAGGGGGCTCGACAGCCCCAGCATTTT.

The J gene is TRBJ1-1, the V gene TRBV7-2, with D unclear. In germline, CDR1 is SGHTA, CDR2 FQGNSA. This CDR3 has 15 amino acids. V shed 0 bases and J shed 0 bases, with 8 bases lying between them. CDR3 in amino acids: CASSLAQLMNTEAFF. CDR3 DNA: TGTGCCAGCAGCTTAGCCCAACTTATGAACACTGAAGCTTTCTTT.

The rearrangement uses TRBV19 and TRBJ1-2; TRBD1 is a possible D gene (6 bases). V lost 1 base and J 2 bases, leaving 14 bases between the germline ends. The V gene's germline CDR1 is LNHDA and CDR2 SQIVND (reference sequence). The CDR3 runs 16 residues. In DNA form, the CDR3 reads TGTGCCAGTAGTATAGGGCCCCGGGGGCCGAACTATGGCTACACCTTC. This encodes CASSIGPRGPNYGYTF. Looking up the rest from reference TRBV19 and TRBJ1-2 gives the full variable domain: DGGITQSPKYLFRKEGQNVTLSCEQNLNHDAMYWYRQDPGQGLRLIYYSQIVNDFQKGDIAEGYSVSREKKESFPLTVTSAQKNPTAFYLCASSIGPRGPNYGYTFGSGTRLTVV.

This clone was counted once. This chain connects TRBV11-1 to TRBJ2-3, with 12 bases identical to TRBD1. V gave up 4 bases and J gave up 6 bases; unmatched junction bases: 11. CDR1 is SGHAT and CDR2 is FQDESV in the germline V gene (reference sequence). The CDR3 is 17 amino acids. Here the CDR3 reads CASSSRDRGPARDTQYF. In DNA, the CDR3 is TGTGCCAGCAGCTCCCGGGACAGGGGGCCGGCGAGGGATACGCAGTATTTT.

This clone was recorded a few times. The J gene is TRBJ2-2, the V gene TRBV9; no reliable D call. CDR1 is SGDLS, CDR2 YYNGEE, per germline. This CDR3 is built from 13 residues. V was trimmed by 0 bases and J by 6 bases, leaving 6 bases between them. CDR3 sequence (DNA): TGTGCCAGCAGCGTAGGATCCCCCGGGGAGCTGTTTTTT. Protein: CASSVGSPGELFF.

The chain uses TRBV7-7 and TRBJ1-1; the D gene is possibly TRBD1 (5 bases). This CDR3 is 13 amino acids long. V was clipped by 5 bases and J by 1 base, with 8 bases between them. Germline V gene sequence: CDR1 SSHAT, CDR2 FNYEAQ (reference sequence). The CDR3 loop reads CASSLGTNTEAFF. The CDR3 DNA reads TGTGCCAGCAGCCTCGGGACGAACACTGAAGCTTTCTTT. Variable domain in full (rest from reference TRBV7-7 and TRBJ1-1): GAGVSQSPRYKVTKRGQDVTLRCDPISSHATLYWYQQALGQGPEFLTYFNYEAQPDKSGLPSDRFSAERPEGSISTLTIQRTEQRDSAMYRCASSLGTNTEAFFGQGTRLTVV.

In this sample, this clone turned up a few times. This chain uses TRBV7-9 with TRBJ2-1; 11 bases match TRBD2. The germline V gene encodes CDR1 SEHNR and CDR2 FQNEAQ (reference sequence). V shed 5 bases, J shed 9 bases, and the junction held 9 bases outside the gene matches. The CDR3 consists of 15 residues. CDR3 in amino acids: CASSPSSGGLGEQFF. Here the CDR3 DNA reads TGTGCCAGCAGCCCGTCTAGCGGGGGGCTGGGTGAGCAGTTCTTC.

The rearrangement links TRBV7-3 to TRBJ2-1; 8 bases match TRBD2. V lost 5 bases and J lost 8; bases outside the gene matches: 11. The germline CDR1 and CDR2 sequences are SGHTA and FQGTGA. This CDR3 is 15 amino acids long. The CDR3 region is CASSQLLGGAYEQFF. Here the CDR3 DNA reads TGTGCCAGCAGCCAACTCCTCGGGGGGGCATATGAGCAGTTCTTC.

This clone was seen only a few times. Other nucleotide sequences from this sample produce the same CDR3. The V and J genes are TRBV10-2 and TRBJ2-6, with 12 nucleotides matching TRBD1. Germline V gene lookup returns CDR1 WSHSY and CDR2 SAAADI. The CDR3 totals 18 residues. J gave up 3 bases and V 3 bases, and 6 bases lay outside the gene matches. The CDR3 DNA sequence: TGCGCCAGCAGTGATCCCGGGACAGGGGGCTTTGGGGCCAACGTCCTGACTTTC. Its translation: CASSDPGTGGFGANVLTF.

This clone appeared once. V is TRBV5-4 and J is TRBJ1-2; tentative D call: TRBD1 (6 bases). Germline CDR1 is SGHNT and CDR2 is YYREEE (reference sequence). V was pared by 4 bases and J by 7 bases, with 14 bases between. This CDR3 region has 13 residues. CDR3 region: CASSAQGRVGYTF. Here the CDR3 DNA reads TGTGCCAGCAGCGCGCAGGGGAGGGTTGGCTACACCTTC. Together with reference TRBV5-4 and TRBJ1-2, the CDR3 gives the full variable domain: ETGVTQSPTHLIKTRGQQVTLRCSSQSGHNTVSWYQQALGQGPQFIFQYYREEENGRGNFPPRFSGLQFPNYSSELNVNALELDDSALYLCASSAQGRVGYTFGSGTRLTVV.

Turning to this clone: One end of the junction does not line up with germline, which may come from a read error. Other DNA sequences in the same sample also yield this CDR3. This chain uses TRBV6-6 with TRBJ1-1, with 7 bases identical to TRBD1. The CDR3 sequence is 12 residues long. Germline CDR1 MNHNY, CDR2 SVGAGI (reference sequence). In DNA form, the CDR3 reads TGCGCCAGCACACAGGGGAGAACTGAAGCTTTCTTT. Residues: CASTQGRTEAFF.

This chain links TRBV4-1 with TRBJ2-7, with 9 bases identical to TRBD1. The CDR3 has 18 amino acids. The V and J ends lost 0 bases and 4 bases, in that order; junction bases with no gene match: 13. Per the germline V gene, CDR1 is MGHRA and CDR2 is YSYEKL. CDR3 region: CASSQDVRSPGTGYEQYF. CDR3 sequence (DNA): TGCGCCAGCAGCCAAGATGTTCGCAGTCCCGGGACAGGGTACGAGCAGTACTTC.

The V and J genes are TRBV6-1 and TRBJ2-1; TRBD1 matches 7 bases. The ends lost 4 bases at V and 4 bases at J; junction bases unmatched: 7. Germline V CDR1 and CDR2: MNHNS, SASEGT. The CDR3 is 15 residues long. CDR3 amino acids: CASSGGGEGYNEQFF. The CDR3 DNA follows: TGTGCCAGCAGTGGAGGGGGCGAGGGTTACAATGAGCAGTTCTTC.

This chain's CDR3 is CASSKTGVLVDAFF. The CDR3, as DNA: TGTGCCAGCAGCAAGACAGGGGTATTGGTAGACGCTTTCTTT. This chain joins TRBV6-1 and TRBJ1-1; TRBD1 aligns across 8 bases. With 6 bases clipped from V and 11 bases from J, the junction kept 14 bases outside the gene matches. The germline V gene encodes CDR1 MNHNS and CDR2 SASEGT. This CDR3 has 14 amino acids.

The CDR3 DNA reads as TGCGCCAGCAGCCCCGGGACAGGGAGGACAGATACGCAGTATTTT. It is translated as CASSPGTGRTDTQYF. The rearrangement joins TRBV5-1 to TRBJ2-3, with 9 bases that match TRBD1. The CDR3 consists of 15 residues. Germline trimming cut 4 bases from V and 3 bases from J; bases unmatched to any gene: 6. CDR1 SGHRS and CDR2 YFSETQ come from the germline V gene.

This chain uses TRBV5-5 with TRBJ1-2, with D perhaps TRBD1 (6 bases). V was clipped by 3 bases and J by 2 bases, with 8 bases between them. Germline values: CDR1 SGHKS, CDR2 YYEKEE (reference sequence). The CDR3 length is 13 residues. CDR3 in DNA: TGTGCCAGCAGCTGGGACACAAACTATGGCTACACCTTC. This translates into CASSWDTNYGYTF.

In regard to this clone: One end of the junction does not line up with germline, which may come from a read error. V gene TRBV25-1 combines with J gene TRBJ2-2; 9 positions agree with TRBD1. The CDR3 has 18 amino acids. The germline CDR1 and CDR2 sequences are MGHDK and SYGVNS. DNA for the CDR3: TGTGCCAGCAGTGAATATAATGGGGACAGGGCTGAACACCGGGGAGCTGTTTTT. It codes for CASSEYNGDRAEHRGAVF.

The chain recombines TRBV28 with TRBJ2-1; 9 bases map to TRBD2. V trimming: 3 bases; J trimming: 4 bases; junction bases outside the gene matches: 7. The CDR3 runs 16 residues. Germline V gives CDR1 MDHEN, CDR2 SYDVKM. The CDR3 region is CASSFSGRGRYNEQFF. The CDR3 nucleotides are TGTGCCAGCAGTTTTAGCGGGAGAGGGAGGTACAATGAGCAGTTCTTC.